The rows below give T cell receptor beta chains drawn from one sample of a study of blood T cell repertoires in COVID-19. Data came from immunoSEQ multiplex PCR; TCRdb stores just in-frame clones and leaves some out. The repertoire includes about 230,000 clones, 83% of them detected once, and 2.5% to 3% sits in the top ten. The sequenced sample was peripheral blood. These receptors were collected from a woman in her 70s with active or convalescent COVID-19. The conserved cysteine and the conserved F or W are not part of the CDR3 here. Fields, in order: V gene, D gene, CDR3 length, CDR3 protein. D genes are given only for firm matches.

v_gene: TRBV10-1
d_gene: .
len: 12
CDR3aa: ASQDGANTGELF

v_gene: TRBV6-6
d_gene: TRBD1
len: 13
CDR3aa: ASSYTGQGDNEQF

v_gene: TRBV21-1
d_gene: .
len: 15
CDR3aa: ASSKGTSGRMYNEQF

v_gene: TRBV3-1/TRBV3-2
d_gene: TRBD2
len: 13
CDR3aa: ASSLGLAGRDTQY

v_gene: TRBV10-3
d_gene: .
len: 12
CDR3aa: ATRPGGADYGYT

v_gene: TRBV29-1
d_gene: TRBD2
len: 13
CDR3aa: SVAGTSGKVNEQF

v_gene: TRBV11-3
d_gene: TRBD1
len: 16
CDR3aa: ASSFSPGGHSSYNEQF

v_gene: TRBV4-2
d_gene: .
len: 15
CDR3aa: ASSQDRRTTSYNEQF

v_gene: TRBV7-6
d_gene: .
len: 10
CDR3aa: ASSPSGHEQY

v_gene: TRBV7-2
d_gene: TRBD2
len: 14
CDR3aa: ASSLKAGGQTDTQY

v_gene: TRBV6-6
d_gene: .
len: 13
CDR3aa: ASSYSRGRRYEQY

v_gene: TRBV28
d_gene: .
len: 15
CDR3aa: ASSFWASNSGANVLT

v_gene: TRBV5-4
d_gene: .
len: 11
CDR3aa: ASSLDRAYEQY

v_gene: TRBV5-1
d_gene: TRBD1
len: 14
CDR3aa: ASSSSTGGPLNEQF

v_gene: TRBV6-2/TRBV6-3
d_gene: .
len: 14
CDR3aa: ASSSFQGKGTGELF

v_gene: TRBV7-9
d_gene: TRBD2
len: 14
CDR3aa: ASSPTPRGGGETQY

v_gene: TRBV11-2
d_gene: .
len: 13
CDR3aa: ASSLADYRADTQY

v_gene: TRBV19
d_gene: TRBD2
len: 13
CDR3aa: ASRTLGGGTDTQY

v_gene: TRBV19
d_gene: .
len: 13
CDR3aa: ASTNRGGSGTEAF

v_gene: TRBV29-1
d_gene: TRBD2
len: 10
CDR3aa: SVERGRETQY